This is a list of T cell receptor beta chains from one sample in a study of blood T cell repertoires in COVID-19. This table comes from immunoSEQ multiplex PCR, and its TCRdb copy is limited to in-frame clones, with some not included. The profile shows around 150,000 clones, roughly four fifths of them singletons. The specimen was peripheral blood. These TCRs come from a woman over 75 in a cohort sampled during active or convalescent COVID-19. CDR3s include the opening cysteine and the closing phenylalanine or tryptophan. D genes are given only for firm matches. Clone size, where shown, is once, few, many, or a class for clones that have expanded.

V gene	D gene	J gene	clone size	CDR3 DNA	CDR3 protein
TRBV18	TRBD1	TRBJ1-1	-	TGTGCCAGCTCACCCCCGGGACAGGGCTTCTGGGCTTTCTTT	CASSPPGQGFWAFF
TRBV19	-	TRBJ2-3	-	TGTGCCAGTAGTAAGCAATCCACAGATACGCAGTATTTT	CASSKQSTDTQYF
TRBV19	-	TRBJ2-2	-	TGTGCCAGTAGTATAGTTTGGACAGCGAACACCGGGGAGCTGTTTTTT	CASSIVWTANTGELFF
TRBV5-4	TRBD1	TRBJ1-2	few	TGTGCCAGCAGCTTGGCAGGGGGCAACTATGGCTACACCTTC	CASSLAGGNYGYTF
TRBV5-8	-	TRBJ2-2	-	TGTGCCAGCAGCTTACTTACCGGGGAGCTGTTTTTT	CASSLLTGELFF
TRBV3-1/TRBV3-2	-	TRBJ2-4	-	TGTGCCAGTCAGAAAGACTCAAACATTCAGTACTTC	CASQKDSNIQYF
TRBV28	TRBD1	TRBJ2-2	once	TGTGCCAGCAGTCCCGGCGGGACAGGCTACACCGGGGAGCTGTTTTTT	CASSPGGTGYTGELFF
TRBV7-3	TRBD2	TRBJ2-3	-	TGTGCCAGCAGCTTGGCTCCGGGGGGAACGCAGTATTTT	CASSLAPGGTQYF
TRBV29-1	-	TRBJ1-2	-	TGCAGCGTGGGGATCGGAGGGCTTGGCTACACCTTC	CSVGIGGLGYTF
TRBV7-9	TRBD1	TRBJ2-3	once	TGTGCCAGCAGCTCCTTGACAGGGGTGGCAGATACGCAGTATTTT	CASSSLTGVADTQYF
TRBV1	-	TRBJ2-4	-	TGCACCAGCAGCCAAGACTCTAGCGGGGGCCACATTCAGTACTTC	CTSSQDSSGGHIQYF
TRBV6-2/TRBV6-3	-	TRBJ1-5	-	TGTGCCAGCAGTTCCCCGGCGGATCAGCCCCAGCATTTT	CASSSPADQPQHF
TRBV2	-	TRBJ2-5	-	TGTGCCAGCAGTGCTAGTAGGGGGTCCCAAGAGACCCAGTACTTC	CASSASRGSQETQYF
TRBV11-3	-	TRBJ1-1	-	TGTGCCAGCAGCTTAGGACGGGAGAACACTGAAGCTTTCTTT	CASSLGRENTEAFF
TRBV18	-	TRBJ2-3	-	TGTGCCAGCTCACCACCAACGGGGGTCACAGATACGCAGTATTTT	CASSPPTGVTDTQYF
TRBV20-1	-	TRBJ2-1	-	TGCAGTGCCGGGGGTAACAATGAGCAGTTCTTC	CSAGGNNEQFF
TRBV29-1	TRBD1	TRBJ2-3	once	TGCAGCGTTGGGGGACAGGGGGTCACAGATACGCAGTATTTT	CSVGGQGVTDTQYF
TRBV5-6	TRBD1	TRBJ1-6	-	TGTGCCAGCAGCTTGGGAAGACAGGGTAATTCACCCCTCCACTTT	CASSLGRQGNSPLHF
TRBV9	-	TRBJ1-3	-	TGTGCCAGCAGCGTAGATTTCAGTCTCAGGGGAAACACCATATATTTT	CASSVDFSLRGNTIYF
TRBV6-5	TRBD2	TRBJ2-5	once	TGTGCCAGCGTGGTAGCGGGGGGGGTTTGGGAGACCCAGTACTTC	CASVVAGGVWETQYF
TRBV19	-	TRBJ2-3	-	TGTGCCAGTAGTATGTATCACAATACGCAGTATTTT	CASSMYHNTQYF
TRBV7-2	-	TRBJ1-3	-	TGTGCCAGCAGCTTGATGGCGGGGAGGCTTGGAAACACCATATATTTT	CASSLMAGRLGNTIYF
TRBV18	-	TRBJ1-2	-	TGTGCCAGCTCACATGGTTCAGGGGTGTCTGGCTACACCTTC	CASSHGSGVSGYTF
TRBV27	TRBD1	TRBJ2-2	-	TGTGCCAGCACCCAATCAGGGGGTACCGGGGAGCTGTTTTTT	CASTQSGGTGELFF
TRBV3-1/TRBV3-2	TRBD2	TRBJ2-2	-	TGTGCCAGCAGCAAAAAAACGGGGGGGCCCCACGGGGAGCTGTTTTTT	CASSKKTGGPHGELFF
TRBV20-1	-	TRBJ2-5	-	TGCAGTGCTAGTTTGAGGGCCGGTGAAGAGACCCAGTACTTC	CSASLRAGEETQYF
TRBV7-9	TRBD1	TRBJ2-1	-	TGTGCCAGCAGCTACTCATTATCCGGACAGGGGGCCTGGGAGCAGTTCTTC	CASSYSLSGQGAWEQFF
TRBV25-1	TRBD1	TRBJ1-2	-	TGTGCCAGCACCTCGGACAGGGGAAGCAACTATGGCTACACCTTC	CASTSDRGSNYGYTF
TRBV6-1	TRBD1	TRBJ1-5	once	TGTGCCAGCAGTGAAGACAGGGGTGTGAGCAATCAGCCCCAGCATTTT	CASSEDRGVSNQPQHF
TRBV2	-	TRBJ2-5	-	TGTGCCAGCAGCCCCGAAACTGAAGAGACCCAGTACTTC	CASSPETEETQYF
TRBV21-1	-	TRBJ2-5	-	TGTGCCAGCAGGTTCACTCGGGGGAATGATGAAGAGACCCAGTACTTC	CASRFTRGNDEETQYF
TRBV7-9	-	TRBJ1-5	once	TGTGCCAGCCGCTCCGCGGGGGGCGGGGGCGGGCAGCCCCAGCATTTT	CASRSAGGGGGQPQHF
TRBV24-1	TRBD2	TRBJ2-3	-	TGTGCCACCAGTGATCCGACTAGCGGGGCCACAGATACGCAGTATTTT	CATSDPTSGATDTQYF
TRBV7-3	TRBD2	TRBJ2-3	-	TGTGCCAGCAGCTACAAGCCGGCCGGGACTAGCGGGGGAGCACCCACAGATACGCAGTATTTT	CASSYKPAGTSGGAPTDTQYF
TRBV12-5	-	TRBJ1-1	-	TGTGCTAGTGGTTTGGCCCCCTCGCCCCAGGGCACTGAAGCTTTCTTT	CASGLAPSPQGTEAFF
TRBV19	-	TRBJ2-3	-	TGTGCCAGTAGTATATTAGCTAGGACAGATACGCAGTATTTT	CASSILARTDTQYF
TRBV18	-	TRBJ2-2	-	TGTGCCAGCTCACTTCTAGGGAACACCGGGGAGCTGTTTTTT	CASSLLGNTGELFF